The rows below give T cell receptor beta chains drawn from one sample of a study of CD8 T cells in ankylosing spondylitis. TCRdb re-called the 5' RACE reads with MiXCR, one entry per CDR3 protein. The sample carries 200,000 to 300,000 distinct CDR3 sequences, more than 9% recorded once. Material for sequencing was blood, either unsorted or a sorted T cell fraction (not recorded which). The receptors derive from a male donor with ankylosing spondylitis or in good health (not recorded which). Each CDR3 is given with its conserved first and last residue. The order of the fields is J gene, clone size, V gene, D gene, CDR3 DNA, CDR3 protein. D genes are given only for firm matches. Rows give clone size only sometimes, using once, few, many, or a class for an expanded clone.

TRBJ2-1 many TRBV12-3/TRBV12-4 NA TGTGCCAGCAGTGCCTTCGTGGAGGAGCAGTTCTTC CASSAFVEEQFF
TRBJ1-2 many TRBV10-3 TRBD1 TGTGCCATCAGTGAGTCGACAGGGCACTATGGCTACACCTTC CAISESTGHYGYTF
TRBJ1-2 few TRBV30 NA TGTGCCTGGAACGGGGATGGGCGAGCTAACTATGGCTACACCTTC CAWNGDGRANYGYTF
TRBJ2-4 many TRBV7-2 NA TGTGCCAGCAGCCTAGATGTAGCCAAAAACATTCAGTACTTC CASSLDVAKNIQYF
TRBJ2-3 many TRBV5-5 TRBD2 TGTGCCAGCAGCTCCCCGGGAGTTCGGGGGGGCGCAGATACGCAGTATTTT CASSSPGVRGGADTQYF
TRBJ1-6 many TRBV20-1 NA TGCAGTGCTATTCGAAAGGATTCACCCCTCCACTTT CSAIRKDSPLHF
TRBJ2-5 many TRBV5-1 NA TGCGCCAGCAGCTTGGGACAGGAAGAGACCCAGTACTTC CASSLGQEETQYF
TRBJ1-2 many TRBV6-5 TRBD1 TGTGCCAGCAGTTATGGGGACAGTTTCTATGGCTACACCTTC CASSYGDSFYGYTF
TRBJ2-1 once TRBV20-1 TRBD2 TGCAGTGCCCCCGGGACTAGCGGACCCAATGAGCAGTTCTTC CSAPGTSGPNEQFF
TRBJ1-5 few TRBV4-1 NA TGCGCCAGCAGCCAAAGGTACGGAACCACCAGCAATCAGCCCCAGCATTTT CASSQRYGTTSNQPQHF
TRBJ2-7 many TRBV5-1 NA TGCGCCAGCAGCTACGGACAGCCGATCGAGCAGTACTTC CASSYGQPIEQYF
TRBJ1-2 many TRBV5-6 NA TGTGCCAGCAGCTCAGACCTGGGGGACCACACCTTC CASSSDLGDHTF
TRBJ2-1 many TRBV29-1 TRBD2 TGCAGCGTCAACAAACTAGCGGGGAGCGAATACAATGAGCAGTTCTTC CSVNKLAGSEYNEQFF
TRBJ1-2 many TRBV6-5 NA TGTGCCAGCAGTTACTTTCCCCATTGGGCGGGTTTTGGCTACACCTTC CASSYFPHWAGFGYTF
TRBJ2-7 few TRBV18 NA TGTGCCAGCTCACCACCGTCAAGCGACGAGCAGTACTTC CASSPPSSDEQYF
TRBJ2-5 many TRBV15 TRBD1 TGTGCCACCGGCCGGGACAGGGGGTTTTCGGAGACCCAGTACTTC CATGRDRGFSETQYF
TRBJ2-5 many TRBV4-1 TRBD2 TGCGCCAGCAGCCAAGAGCATGAGGAACGTCTAGCGGGGGTTAGAGAGACCCAGTACTTC CASSQEHEERLAGVRETQYF
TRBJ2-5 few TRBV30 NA TGTGCCTGGAGCCTGGGCCTTCAAGAGACCCAGTACTTC CAWSLGLQETQYF
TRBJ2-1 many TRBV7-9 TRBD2 TGTGCCAGCAGCGCTAGAGCGGGAGGGCCTTCCTACAATGAGCAGTTCTTC CASSARAGGPSYNEQFF
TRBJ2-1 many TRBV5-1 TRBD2 TGCGCCAGCAGCTTGGAGGCTAGCGGGGGGCGATGGCAGTTCTTC CASSLEASGGRWQFF
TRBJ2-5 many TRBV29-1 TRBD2 TGCAGCGTTGAAGGATCCCTAGCGGGGGATTTGTACCAAGAGACCCAGTACTTC CSVEGSLAGDLYQETQYF
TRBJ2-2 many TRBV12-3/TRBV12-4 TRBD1 TGTGCCAGCAGTTCCGGACAGGGGCTTTCGAACACCGGGGAGCTGTTTTTT CASSSGQGLSNTGELFF
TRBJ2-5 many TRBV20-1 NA TGCAGTGCTAGAGATGGAGGGGCTCAAGAGACCCAGTACTTC CSARDGGAQETQYF
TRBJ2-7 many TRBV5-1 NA TGCGCCAGCAGCTTTAAACCTGACTACGAGCAGTACTTC CASSFKPDYEQYF
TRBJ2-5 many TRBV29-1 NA TGCAGCGTTGAATTCTATGGGAAGACCCAGTACTTC CSVEFYGKTQYF
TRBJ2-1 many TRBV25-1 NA TGTGCCAGCAGTGAATATCTGGACAATGAGCAGTTCTTC CASSEYLDNEQFF
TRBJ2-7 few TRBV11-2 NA TGTGCCAGCAGCTTAACCCGGACCTTTTACTTC CASSLTRTFYF
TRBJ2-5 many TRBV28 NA TGTGCCAGCATCCTAGGGGGACAAGAGACCCAGTACTTC CASILGGQETQYF
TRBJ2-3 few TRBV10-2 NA TGCGCCAGCATAGCCAGCTCGAGCGGGTTTGAAGATACGCAGTATTTT CASIASSSGFEDTQYF
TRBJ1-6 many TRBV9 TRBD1 TGTGCCAGCAGCGCCGCCTGGGACAGCAATAATTCACCCCTCCACTTT CASSAAWDSNNSPLHF
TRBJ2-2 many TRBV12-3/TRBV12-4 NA TGTGCCAGCACCCGGGGTACACCCATAAACACCGGGGAGCTGTTTTTT CASTRGTPINTGELFF
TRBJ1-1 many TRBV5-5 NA TGTGCCAGCAGCCTATTTGACAGGCAGAACACTGAAGCTTTCTTT CASSLFDRQNTEAFF
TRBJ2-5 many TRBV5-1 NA TGCGCCAGCAGCATGGACTTACAAGAGACCCAGTACTTC CASSMDLQETQYF
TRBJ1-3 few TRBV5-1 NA TGCGCCAGCAGCTTGTCCGAGAACTCTGGAAACACCATATATTTT CASSLSENSGNTIYF
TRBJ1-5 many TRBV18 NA TGTGCCAGCTCAACCACCTCTAGCAATCAGCCCCAGCATTTT CASSTTSSNQPQHF
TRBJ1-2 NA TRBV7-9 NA TGTGCCAGCAGCTTGGGTCCGACCTACTATGGCTACACCTTC CASSLGPTYYGYTF
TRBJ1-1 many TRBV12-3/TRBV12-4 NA TGTGCCAGCAGTCACAGTAACCTGAACACTGAAGCTTTCTTT CASSHSNLNTEAFF
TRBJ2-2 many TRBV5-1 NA TGCGCCAGCAGCGTCACTCCCGGGACACCCACCGGGGAGCTGTTTTTT CASSVTPGTPTGELFF
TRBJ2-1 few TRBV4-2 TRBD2 TGTGCCAGCGGCCCGGGACCCGGGACTAGCGGTTACAATGAGCAGTTCTTC CASGPGPGTSGYNEQFF
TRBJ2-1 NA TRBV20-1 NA TGCAGTGCTCTAGGGACTTCCAATGAGCAGTTCTTC CSALGTSNEQFF
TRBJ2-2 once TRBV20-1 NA TGCAGTGCTAGAGATCTCCCCAAGAGGGAGCTGTTTTTT CSARDLPKRELFF
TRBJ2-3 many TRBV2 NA TGTGCCAGCACAGGGGTTGAAGATACGCAGTATTTT CASTGVEDTQYF
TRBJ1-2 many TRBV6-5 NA TGTGCCAGCAGTTACCACGGACAGTATGGCTACACCTTC CASSYHGQYGYTF
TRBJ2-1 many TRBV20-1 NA TGCAGTGCCCGACCCTACTGGGCTCCTCTCTACAATGAGCAGTTCTTC CSARPYWAPLYNEQFF
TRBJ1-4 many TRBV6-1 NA TGTGCCAGCAGTGCCCGGGACTCACGGAAGGAAAAACTGTTTTTT CASSARDSRKEKLFF
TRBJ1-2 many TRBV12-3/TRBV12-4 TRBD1 TGTGCCAGTCAAGTTGGGGGGACAGTCTATGGCTACACCTTC CASQVGGTVYGYTF
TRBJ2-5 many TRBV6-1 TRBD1 TGTGCCAGCGCTGTCCTGGGACAGGAAGAGACCCAGTACTTC CASAVLGQEETQYF